The source of this TCR beta chain is a study of CD8+CD57+ T cells in acquired aplastic anemia. The CDR3 extends over 16 amino acids. Germline CDR1 is MNHEY and CDR2 is SVGEGT. V was clipped by 2 bases and J by 5 bases; unmatched bases: 9. This clonotype was seen repeatedly, ten times or more. Profiles of TCR beta VDJ and CDR3 were generated from a genomic DNA template. Each CDR3 protein is one row after TCRdb ran MiXCR on the reads. The profile covers 100,000 to 120,000 distinct CDR3 sequences, with 50% to 65% appearing a single time and around 32% taken by the ten largest. This TCR derives from a human donor in good health, serving as a control. The rearrangement links TRBV6-2 or TRBV6-3 to TRBJ2-7, with TRBD1 matching 10 bases. The sequencing sample was made of sorted CD4+, CD8+, or CD8+CD57+ T cells (not recorded which) from PBMCs. The chain's CDR3 is CASSYGAGQGTDEQYF. Written as DNA, the CDR3 is TGTGCCAGCAGTTACGGGGCGGGACAGGGGACCGACGAGCAGTACTTC.